This TCR beta chain came from a study of CD8+CD57+ T cells in acquired aplastic anemia. As for this clonotype: Sequence at one end of the junction differs from germline and may be a read error.

TCR beta VDJ and CDR3 profiles were obtained from a genomic DNA template. One entry per CDR3 protein, called by TCRdb with MiXCR from the reads. The sample carries 400,000 to 500,000 distinct CDR3 sequences, around 68% recorded once. The CDR3 runs to 10 residues. Germline-derived CDR1 and CDR2 are SGHTA and FQGTGA. This TCR was sampled from a human donor in good health, serving as a control. The rearrangement joins TRBV7-3 to TRBJ2-7; D remains unclear. What was sequenced was sorted CD4+, CD8+, or CD8+CD57+ T cells (not recorded which) from PBMCs. CDR3 sequence reads: CASSWYEESF. As DNA, the CDR3 is TGTGCCAGCAGTTGGTACGAGGAGTCCTTC.